This note documents a single T cell receptor (beta chain) sequence. Its matching antigen is unknown. This sample also contains other DNA sequences that code for the same CDR3. This sample is drawn from a study of shared clonotypes between healthy human individuals. As for the study in general: The plates for each donor numbered three CD4 naive, three CD4 memory, two CD8 naive and one CD8 memory.

Produced via immunoSEQ multiplex PCR; TCRdb's table is partial and in-frame only. The sample yields 2 million to 2.5 million clones, under 95% seen once. The CDR3 loop spans 14 amino acids. Germline values: CDR1 SGHTA, CDR2 FQGNSA. V lost 5 bases, J lost 4 bases, and 14 bases lay in between. Donors, without exception, were Caucasian adults residing in Nashville, Tennessee. Naive CD4+ cells were CD45RA-selected; the remaining cells were memory. Study-wide findings and caveats: Of the naive CD4 clonotypes, about 5% were shared across four donors.

The chain carries TRBV7-2 and TRBJ2-5, with D possibly matching TRBD2 (6 bases). The clonotype originates from a young man in good health. Some clones in this sample may be carry-over from other donors' samples. The material sequenced was naive CD4+ T cells from PBMCs. Subset given: CD45RA+ positively selected. Written as DNA, the CDR3 is TGTGCCAGCAGCCCACCGGGGGTTAGAGAGACCCAGTACTTC. This codes for CASSPPGVRETQYF.